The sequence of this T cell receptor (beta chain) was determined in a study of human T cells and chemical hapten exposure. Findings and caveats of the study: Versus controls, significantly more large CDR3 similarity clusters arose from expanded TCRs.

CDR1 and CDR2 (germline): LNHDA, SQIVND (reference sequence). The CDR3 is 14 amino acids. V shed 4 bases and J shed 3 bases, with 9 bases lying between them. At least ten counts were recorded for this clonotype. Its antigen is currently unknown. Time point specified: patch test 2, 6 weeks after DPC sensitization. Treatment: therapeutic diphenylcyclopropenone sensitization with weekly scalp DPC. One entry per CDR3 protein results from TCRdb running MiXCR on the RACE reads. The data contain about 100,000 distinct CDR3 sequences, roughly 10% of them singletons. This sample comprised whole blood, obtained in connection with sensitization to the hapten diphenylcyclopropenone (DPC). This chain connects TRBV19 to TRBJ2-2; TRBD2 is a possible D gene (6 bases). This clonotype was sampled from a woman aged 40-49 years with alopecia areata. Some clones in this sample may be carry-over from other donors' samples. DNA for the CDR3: TGTGCCAGTAGTAAGCGGGCGGACACCGGGGAGCTGTTTTTT. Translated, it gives CASSKRADTGELFF. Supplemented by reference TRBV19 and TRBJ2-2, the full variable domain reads DGGITQSPKYLFRKEGQNVTLSCEQNLNHDAMYWYRQDPGQGLRLIYYSQIVNDFQKGDIAEGYSVSREKKESFPLTVTSAQKNPTAFYLCASSKRADTGELFFGEGSRLTVL.